The 11 T cell receptor beta chains listed next were all sequenced from one sample in a study of blood T cells in healthy people across ages. A second roughly 6 to 12 cycle PCR used barcoded and J-beta primers. MiXCR, run by TCRdb on the 5' RACE reads, gives a single entry per CDR3 protein. Of under 1,100,000 distinct CDR3 sequences listed, 20% to 25% were seen once; the top ten hold around 0.75%. The sample also formed part of further work on T cells of mothers and their children.

Sequencing was carried out using blood. Every receptor here comes from a girl aged 2 to 10 in good health.

CDR3 sequence: CSVEGTGMVKTQYF. CDR3 DNA sequence: TGCAGCGTTGAAGGGACAGGGATGGTGAAGACCCAGTACTTC. The chain couples TRBV29-1 to TRBJ2-5, with TRBD1 matching over 8 bases. Germline V gene lookup returns CDR1 SQVTM and CDR2 ANQGSEA. The CDR3 sequence is 14 residues long. V was pared by 1 base and J by 6 bases, with 7 bases of the junction left unmatched.

This sequence joins TRBV4-3 and TRBJ1-1, with a tentative D call TRBD1 (6 bases). Germline values: CDR1 LGHNA, CDR2 YSLEER. Trimming stripped 0 bases from V and 4 bases from J, with 18 bases between. CDR3 size: 17 residues. CDR3 bases: TGCGCCAGCAGCCAAGATCGCGTGGGGGCCTGGGGCACTGAAGCTTTCTTT. Translating it yields CASSQDRVGAWGTEAFF.

The chain joins TRBV6-6 to TRBJ2-7, with 12 bases matching TRBD2. The junction had 4 bases not matched to a gene; V was cut back by 0 bases and J by 7 bases. The CDR3 has 15 amino acids. The germline CDR1 and CDR2 sequences are MNHNY and SVGAGI (reference sequence). CDR3 in DNA: TGTGCCAGCAGTTACTCCATCGGACTAGCGGGGGAGCAGTACTTC. Its protein product is CASSYSIGLAGEQYF.

This clonotype was counted a few times. The rearrangement uses TRBV27 and TRBJ1-5, with 7 bases lining up with TRBD1. CDR1 MNHEY and CDR2 SMNVEV come from the germline V gene (reference sequence). V was pared by 5 bases and J by 3 bases, with 4 bases of the junction left unmatched. The CDR3 runs 14 residues. CDR3 amino acids: CASSEQGPNQPQHF. CDR3 DNA: TGTGCCAGCAGTGAACAGGGGCCCAATCAGCCCCAGCATTTT.

This clonotype was seen ten or more times. The rearrangement links TRBV9 to TRBJ1-5, with D possibly matching TRBD1 (5 bases). The CDR3 is made up of 14 amino acids. Germline CDR1 SGDLS, CDR2 YYNGEE. Trimming shortened V by 0 bases and J by 3 bases, and 7 bases separated the two germline ends. CDR3 bases: TGTGCCAGCAGCGTAGGAGGGGACAATCAGCCCCAGCATTTT. This translates into CASSVGGDNQPQHF.

The V and J genes are TRBV29-1 and TRBJ2-7; D is uncertain. V lost 7 bases, J lost 3 bases, and 16 bases lay in between. The CDR3 extends over 13 amino acids. CDR1 is SQVTM, CDR2 ANQGSEA, per germline. The CDR3 DNA follows: TGCAGCGCTATCCCGCGCGAACGCTACGAGCAGTACTTC. It yields the protein CSAIPRERYEQYF.

The chain links TRBV4-3 to TRBJ2-3; D possibly uses TRBD1 or TRBD2 (7 bases each). V was clipped by 0 bases and J by 5 bases, with 9 bases between them. The V gene's germline CDR1 is LGHNA and CDR2 YSLEER. CDR3 length: 14 amino acids. The CDR3 is CASSQDRGGDTQYF. The CDR3 DNA follows: TGCGCCAGCAGCCAAGACAGGGGGGGAGATACGCAGTATTTT.

The chain combines TRBV25-1 with TRBJ2-1, with 9 bases aligning to TRBD1. The CDR3 runs 14 residues. Germline V CDR1 and CDR2: MGHDK, SYGVNS. Losses at the gene ends were 3 bases for V and 10 bases for J; bases not matched to a gene: 7. In DNA, the CDR3 is TGTGCCAGCAGTGATCGGGACAGGGACCACGAGCAGTTCTTC. Encoded protein: CASSDRDRDHEQFF.

In this sample, this clonotype turned up a few times. The CDR3 is CAISAGPPRGAQETQYF. The CDR3 coding sequence is TGTGCCATCAGTGCGGGACCCCCTAGGGGGGCCCAAGAGACCCAGTACTTC. The chain recombines TRBV10-3 with TRBJ2-5; D may correspond to TRBD1 or TRBD2 (6 bases each). This CDR3 has 17 amino acids. V dropped 4 bases and J dropped 1 base, with 19 bases sitting between them. Germline V gene sequence: CDR1 ENHRY, CDR2 SYGVKD.

V is TRBV9 and J is TRBJ1-4, with D maybe TRBD1 (5 bases). CDR1 and CDR2 from the germline V gene are SGDLS and YYNGEE. Trimming cost V 0 bases and J 7 bases, with 10 bases left between them. The CDR3 sequence is 14 residues long. CDR3 sequence reads: CASSVAGLSEKLFF. The CDR3 DNA reads as TGTGCCAGCAGCGTAGCAGGGCTAAGTGAAAAACTGTTTTTT.

V gene TRBV29-1 combines with J gene TRBJ2-3; D not resolved. The CDR3 extends over 11 amino acids. Germline assignment: CDR1 SQVTM and CDR2 ANQGSEA. Trimming stripped 4 bases from V and 9 bases from J, with 11 bases between. CDR3 protein: CSVVVSKTQYF. Here the CDR3 DNA reads TGCAGCGTTGTGGTCTCGAAGACGCAGTATTTT.